The 20 T cell receptor beta chains below come from one sample, sequenced in a study of blood T cell repertoires in COVID-19. Some clones are missing from TCRdb's copy, which holds only in-frame ones; the method was immunoSEQ multiplex PCR. Of more than 120,000 clones in the sample, approximately 85% are singletons; the top ten hold 2.6%. Source material: peripheral blood. These receptors all stem from a human donor with acute or convalescent COVID-19. The donor label of this sample is uncertain.

A remark on this clone: Other DNA sequences in the same sample also yield this CDR3. J is TRBJ1-4 and V is TRBV29-1; 10 bases are shared with TRBD1. Germline V lookup: CDR1 SQVTM, CDR2 ANQGSEA. V shed 6 bases, J shed 5 bases, and the junction held 0 bases outside the gene matches. This CDR3 is built from 12 residues. The CDR3 here is CSVGQGNEKLFF. Here the CDR3 DNA reads TGCAGCGTGGGACAGGGGAATGAAAAACTGTTTTTT.

The CDR3 loop is CASSMYRDTGELFF. CDR3 nucleotide sequence: TGTGCCAGTAGTATGTACAGGGACACCGGGGAGCTGTTTTTT. The chain recombines TRBV19 with TRBJ2-2, with D tentatively TRBD1 (6 bases). The germline gives CDR1 LNHDA, CDR2 SQIVND (reference sequence). V shed 3 bases and J shed 3 bases, with 8 bases lying between them. This CDR3 is built from 14 residues.

The CDR3 spells CASSLFMNTEAFF. The CDR3, as DNA: TGTGCCAGCAGTTTGTTCATGAACACTGAAGCTTTCTTT. The chain recombines TRBV27 with TRBJ1-1; D call uncertain. This CDR3 has 13 amino acids. CDR1 and CDR2 from the germline V gene are MNHEY and SMNVEV (reference sequence). The V end lost 3 bases, the J end lost 0 bases, and 5 bases lay between the germline ends.

This chain connects TRBV25-1 to TRBJ2-6; TRBD1 aligns across 7 bases. CDR1 is MGHDK and CDR2 is SYGVNS in the germline V gene. This CDR3 has 16 residues. After removal of 2 bases from V and 4 bases from J, the junction contained 5 bases not matched to a gene. The CDR3, as DNA: TGTGCCAGCAGTGAAACGACAGGGTCCGGGGCCAACGTCCTGACTTTC. Protein sequence: CASSETTGSGANVLTF.

J is TRBJ2-2 and V is TRBV5-1; TRBD2 agrees at 7 bases. The CDR3 has 18 amino acids. V dropped 0 bases and J dropped 6; count of bases not matched to a gene: 14. CDR1 SGHRS and CDR2 YFSETQ come from the germline V gene. Written as DNA, the CDR3 is TGCGCCAGCAGCTTGGTGGGCGGGAGAAGGAGTGGCGCCGGGGAGCTGTTTTTT. Translating gives CASSLVGGRRSGAGELFF.

The rearrangement joins TRBV5-8 to TRBJ1-2; 7 bases match TRBD1. The CDR3 runs 15 residues. Germline values: CDR1 SGHTS, CDR2 YDEGEE. The junction had 12 bases not matched to a gene; V was cut back by 6 bases and J by 4 bases. The CDR3 loop reads CASKSGTVIPYGYTF. Written as DNA, the CDR3 is TGTGCCAGCAAATCCGGGACAGTCATCCCCTATGGCTACACCTTC.

This rearrangement joins TRBV13 to TRBJ1-2; possible D gene TRBD1, 6 bases. Germline CDR1 and CDR2: PRHDT and FYEKMQ (reference sequence). The CDR3 has 13 residues. V lost 5 bases, J lost 8 bases, and 15 bases lay in between. This CDR3 reads CASSILHRDGYTF. The CDR3 DNA reads TGTGCCAGCAGCATCCTACACAGGGACGGCTACACCTTC.

V usage is TRBV27 and J usage is TRBJ2-3, with 11 positions matching TRBD2. This CDR3 is 15 amino acids long. Per the germline V gene, CDR1 is MNHEY and CDR2 is SMNVEV (reference sequence). With 3 bases clipped from V and 7 bases from J, the junction kept 6 bases outside the gene matches. The DNA of the CDR3 is TGTGCCAGCAGTTTCGCTAGCGGGGGGAAAAATACGCAGTATTTT. Encoded protein: CASSFASGGKNTQYF.

A single count supports this clone. DNA of the CDR3: TGTGCCAGCAGCGTGGTAGCCTCTGGAAACACCATATATTTT. Amino acid sequence: CASSVVASGNTIYF. The chain has TRBV9 and TRBJ1-3; D not resolved. Trimming removed 2 bases at V and 0 bases at J, with 6 bases between. This CDR3 is built from 14 residues. CDR1 and CDR2 from the germline V gene are SGDLS and YYNGEE.

The chain links TRBV2 to TRBJ1-1, with D unclear. Germline lookup yields CDR1 SNHLY and CDR2 FYNNEI. V was cut by 7 bases and J by 0 bases, with 9 bases left in between. The CDR3 is 13 amino acids. Written as DNA, the CDR3 is TGTGCCAGCACTCCCGGGGTGAACACTGAAGCTTTCTTT. Amino acid sequence: CASTPGVNTEAFF.

The CDR3 reads CASGQRNQETQYF. For the CDR3, the DNA is TGTGCTAGTGGGCAGCGGAACCAAGAGACCCAGTACTTC. The rearrangement links TRBV12-5 to TRBJ2-5; possible D gene TRBD2, 5 bases. Germline assignment: CDR1 LGHNT and CDR2 FRNRAP. The CDR3 extends over 13 amino acids. Between the trimmed V and J ends, which lost 6 bases and 0 bases, there was a span of 8 bases. The variable domain in full, completed from reference TRBV12-5 and TRBJ2-5, reads DARVTQTPRHKVTEMGQEVTMRCQPILGHNTVFWYRQTMMQGLELLAYFRNRAPLDDSGMPKDRFSAEMPDATLATLKIQPSEPRDSAVYFCASGQRNQETQYFGPGTRLLVL.

V is TRBV19 and J is TRBJ1-2; no definite D call. CDR3 length: 14 residues. V lost 4 bases and J lost 2, with 11 bases in between. Germline CDR1 LNHDA, CDR2 SQIVND (reference sequence). The CDR3 loop reads CASSTSPGNYGYTF. The CDR3 DNA follows: TGTGCCAGTAGTACGTCCCCGGGGAACTATGGCTACACCTTC.

Turning to this clone: At one of its ends the junction is not consistent with the germline gene, which may arise from a read error. The V gene is TRBV7-7, the J gene TRBJ2-1, with 10 bases lining up with TRBD1. The CDR3 is 16 amino acids. Germline assignment: CDR1 SSHAT and CDR2 FNYEAQ (reference sequence). The CDR3 loop is CASSLAPGQGWNEQFF. The CDR3 DNA reads as TGTGCTAGCAGCTTAGCCCCGGGACAGGGGTGGAATGAGCAGTTCTTC.

The chain combines TRBV7-2 with TRBJ2-1; 10 bases map to TRBD2. The length of the CDR3 is 15 residues. V lost 5 bases to trimming and J lost 8 bases; unmatched junction nucleotides: 9. The V gene's germline CDR1 is SGHTA and CDR2 FQGNSA. CDR3 residues: CASSLKREGRHEQFF. The DNA for the CDR3 is TGTGCCAGCAGCCTTAAGCGGGAGGGCCGCCATGAGCAGTTCTTC. Combining the CDR3 with reference TRBV7-2 and TRBJ2-1 gives the whole variable domain GAGVSQSPSNKVTEKGKDVELRCDPISGHTALYWYRQSLGQGLEFLIYFQGNSAPDKSGLPSDRFSAERTGGSVSTLTIQRTQQEDSAVYLCASSLKREGRHEQFFGPGTRLTVL.

This chain links TRBV4-2 with TRBJ1-3, with 7 positions matching TRBD1. Germline loops: CDR1 LGHNA, CDR2 YNFKEQ. The CDR3 runs to 16 residues. V trimming: 3 bases; J trimming: 0 bases; junction bases outside the gene matches: 5. The CDR3 coding sequence is TGTGCCAGCAGCCACTCCTCAGGGGGCTCTGGAAACACCATATATTTT. It encodes CASSHSSGGSGNTIYF.

V usage is TRBV2 and J usage is TRBJ1-6; 10 bases are a match to TRBD1. V shed 2 bases, J shed 10 bases, and the junction held 11 bases outside the gene matches. Per the germline V gene, CDR1 is SNHLY and CDR2 is FYNNEI. The CDR3 covers 17 residues. CDR3 sequence: CASSELEGGQGHSPLHF. Here the CDR3 DNA reads TGTGCCAGCAGTGAATTAGAAGGGGGACAGGGGCACTCACCCCTCCACTTT.

This sequence joins TRBV7-3 and TRBJ1-1; TRBD1 matches at 9 bases. Germline CDR1 SGHTA, CDR2 FQGTGA. This CDR3 region has 13 residues. Germline trimming cut 5 bases from V and 7 bases from J; bases unmatched to any gene: 5. The CDR3 here is CASSQQGAGEAFF. DNA for the CDR3: TGTGCCAGCAGCCAACAGGGGGCTGGTGAAGCTTTCTTT.

In DNA, the CDR3 is TGTGCCAGCAGCCACCCGACAGGGGACGATTCACAGCAGTACTTC. Its translation is CASSHPTGDDSQQYF. The chain carries TRBV5-4 and TRBJ2-7; 8 bases fit TRBD1. Per germline, CDR1 SGHNT and CDR2 YYREEE (reference sequence). Losses at the gene ends were 4 bases for V and 8 bases for J; bases not matched to a gene: 14. The CDR3 contains 15 residues. Combining the CDR3 with reference TRBV5-4 and TRBJ2-7 gives the whole variable domain ETGVTQSPTHLIKTRGQQVTLRCSSQSGHNTVSWYQQALGQGPQFIFQYYREEENGRGNFPPRFSGLQFPNYSSELNVNALELDDSALYLCASSHPTGDDSQQYFGPGTRLTVT.

This rearrangement joins TRBV9 to TRBJ2-2; D is ambiguous. The CDR3 is made up of 15 amino acids. From germline, CDR1 is SGDLS and CDR2 YYNGEE. V gave up 1 base and J gave up 0 bases, with 7 bases separating them. CDR3 nucleotide sequence: TGTGCCAGCAGCGTACTCGCGGCGAACACCGGGGAGCTGTTTTTT. Translation: CASSVLAANTGELFF.

The rearrangement links TRBV7-2 to TRBJ1-1; tentative D call: TRBD1 (5 bases). V shed 5 bases and J shed 5 bases, with 12 bases lying between them. Germline V gene sequence: CDR1 SGHTA, CDR2 FQGNSA. CDR3 length: 13 amino acids. CDR3 amino acids: CASSTQGGTEAFF. The CDR3 DNA is TGTGCCAGCAGCACCCAGGGTGGGACTGAAGCTTTCTTT.